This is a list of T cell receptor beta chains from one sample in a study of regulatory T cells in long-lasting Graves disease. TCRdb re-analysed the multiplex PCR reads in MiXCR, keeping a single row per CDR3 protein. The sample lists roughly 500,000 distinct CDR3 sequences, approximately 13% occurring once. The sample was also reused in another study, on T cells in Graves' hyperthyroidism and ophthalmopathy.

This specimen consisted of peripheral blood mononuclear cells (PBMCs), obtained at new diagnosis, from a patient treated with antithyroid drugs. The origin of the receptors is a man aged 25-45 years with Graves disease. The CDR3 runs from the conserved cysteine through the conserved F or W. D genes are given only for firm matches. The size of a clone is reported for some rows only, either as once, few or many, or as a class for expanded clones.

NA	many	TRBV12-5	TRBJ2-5	TGTGCTAGTGGTTTGCCCCCCCAGGGAGAGACCCAGTACTTC	CASGLPPQGETQYF
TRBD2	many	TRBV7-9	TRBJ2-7	TGTGCCAGCAGTTCTGACAGACCCTTGAGTAGCGGGAAGCCCTACGAGCAGTACTTC	CASSSDRPLSSGKPYEQYF
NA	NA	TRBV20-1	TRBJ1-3	TGCAGTGCTAGGATCGGAAACACCATATATTTT	CSARIGNTIYF
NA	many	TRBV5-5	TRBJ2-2	TGTGCCAGCAGCCCGTTCGCAGGCAGTAACACCGGGGAGCTGTTTTTT	CASSPFAGSNTGELFF
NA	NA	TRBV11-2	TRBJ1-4	TGTGCCAGCAGCTGGGACCCAACTAATGAAAAACTGTTTTTT	CASSWDPTNEKLFF
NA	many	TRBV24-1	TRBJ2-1	TGTGCCACTCGCGGTGTTGGGTTCAATGAGCAGTTCTTC	CATRGVGFNEQFF
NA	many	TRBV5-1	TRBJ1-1	TGCGCCAGCAGCCCCTCCCCTGCGGGCACTGAAGCTTTCTTT	CASSPSPAGTEAFF
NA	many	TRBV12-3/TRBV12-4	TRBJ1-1	TGTGCCAGCAGTTTAACGGGGCCGGCCGTAACTTTCTTT	CASSLTGPAVTFF
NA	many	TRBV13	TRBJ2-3	TGTGCCAGCAGCTCTGGGGACGCCCCCTTCCCGAATACGCAGTATTTT	CASSSGDAPFPNTQYF
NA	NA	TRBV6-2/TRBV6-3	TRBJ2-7	TGTGTCAGCACGCCGCAGGAAATTACCGAGCAGTACTTC	CVSTPQEITEQYF
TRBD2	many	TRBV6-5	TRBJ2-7	TGTGCCAGCAGTTACTCGGGACTAGCGGGTTCCCCCGAGCAGTACTTC	CASSYSGLAGSPEQYF
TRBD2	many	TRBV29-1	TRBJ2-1	TGCAGCGGGGGACAGGGAAGAACTAGCGGGAGACCCGAGCATGAGCAGTTCTTC	CSGGQGRTSGRPEHEQFF
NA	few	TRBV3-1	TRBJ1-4	TGTGCCAGCAGCCAAGGGGGACCCGAAAAACTGTTTTTT	CASSQGGPEKLFF
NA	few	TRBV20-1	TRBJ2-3	TGCAGTGCTAGAGTACTCTGGGGAAACTGGGATACGCAGTATTTT	CSARVLWGNWDTQYF
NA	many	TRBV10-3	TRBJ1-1	TGTGCCATCAGTGAGTCGAGGAGAGCTTTCTTT	CAISESRRAFF
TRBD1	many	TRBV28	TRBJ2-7	TGTGCCAGCAGTCGATATACAGGGGGGACAAGCGAGCAGTACTTC	CASSRYTGGTSEQYF
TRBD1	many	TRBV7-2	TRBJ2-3	TGTGCCAGCATACCGGGACAGGGGTTCACAGATACGCAGTATTTT	CASIPGQGFTDTQYF
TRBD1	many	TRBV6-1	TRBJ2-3	TGTGCGACACAGGGGGAGCGGACAGATACGCAGTATTTT	CATQGERTDTQYF
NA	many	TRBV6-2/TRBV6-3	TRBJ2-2	TGTGCCAGCAGTGTCCTCCAGGGGACCGGGGAGCTGTTTTTT	CASSVLQGTGELFF
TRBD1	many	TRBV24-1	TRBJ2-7	TGTGCCACCGCCCCGGGGAGGGGACAGGGGTCTCACGAGCAGTACTTC	CATAPGRGQGSHEQYF
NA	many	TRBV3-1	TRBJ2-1	TGTGCCAGTCTAGGCGATTTGAATGAGCAGTTCTTC	CASLGDLNEQFF
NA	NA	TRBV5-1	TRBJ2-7	TGCGCCAGCAGAAAGGGGGCTAGCGGAAACTACGAGCAGTACTTC	CASRKGASGNYEQYF
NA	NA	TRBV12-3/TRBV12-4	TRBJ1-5	TGTGCCAGCAGCTCGCAGGGAGGAGTTCAGCTCCAGCATTTT	CASSSQGGVQLQHF
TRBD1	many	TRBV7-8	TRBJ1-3	TGTGCCAGCAGCTACGACAGGGCTCTAACTGGAAACACCATATATTTT	CASSYDRALTGNTIYF